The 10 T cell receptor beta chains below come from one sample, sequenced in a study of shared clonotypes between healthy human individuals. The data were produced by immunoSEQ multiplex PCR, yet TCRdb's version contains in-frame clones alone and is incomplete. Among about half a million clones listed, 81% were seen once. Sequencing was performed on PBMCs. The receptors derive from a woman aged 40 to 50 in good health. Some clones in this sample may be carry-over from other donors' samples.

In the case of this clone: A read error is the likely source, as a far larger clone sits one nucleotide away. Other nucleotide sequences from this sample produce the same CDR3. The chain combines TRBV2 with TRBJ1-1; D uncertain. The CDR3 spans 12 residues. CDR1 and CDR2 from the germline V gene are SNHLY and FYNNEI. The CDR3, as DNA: TGTGCCAGCAGGGCCGACGGTCCTGAAGCCTTCTTT. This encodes CASRADGPEAFF.

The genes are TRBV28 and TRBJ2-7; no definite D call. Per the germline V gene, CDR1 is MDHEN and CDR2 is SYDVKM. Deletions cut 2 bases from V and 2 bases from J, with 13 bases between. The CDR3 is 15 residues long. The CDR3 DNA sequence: TGTGCCAGCAGTTTAAAGTTTGGACGCACCTACGAGCAGTACTTC. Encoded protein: CASSLKFGRTYEQYF.

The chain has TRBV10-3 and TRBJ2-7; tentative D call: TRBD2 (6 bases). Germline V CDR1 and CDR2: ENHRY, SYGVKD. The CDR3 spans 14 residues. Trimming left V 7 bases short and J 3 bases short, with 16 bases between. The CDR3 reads CAINGVADIYEQYF. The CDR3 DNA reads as TGTGCCATCAATGGGGTAGCGGATATCTACGAGCAGTACTTC.

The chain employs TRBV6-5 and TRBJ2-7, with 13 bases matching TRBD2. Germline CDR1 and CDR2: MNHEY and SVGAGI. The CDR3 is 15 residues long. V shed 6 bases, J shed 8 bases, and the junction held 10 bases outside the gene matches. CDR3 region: CASSRGTSGTSQQYF. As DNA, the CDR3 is TGTGCCAGCAGCCGCGGGACTAGCGGGACCTCCCAGCAGTACTTC.

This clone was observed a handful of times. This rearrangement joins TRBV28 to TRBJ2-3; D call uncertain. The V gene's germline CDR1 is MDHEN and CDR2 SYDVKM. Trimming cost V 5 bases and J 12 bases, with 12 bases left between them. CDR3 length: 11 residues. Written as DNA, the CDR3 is TGTGCCAGCAGTACCGGGTCCATACAGTATTTT. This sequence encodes CASSTGSIQYF.

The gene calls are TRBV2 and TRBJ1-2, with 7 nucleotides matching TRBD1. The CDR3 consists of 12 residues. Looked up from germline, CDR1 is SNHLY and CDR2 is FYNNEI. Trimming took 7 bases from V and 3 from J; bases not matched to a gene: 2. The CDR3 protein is CASKQGDYGYTF. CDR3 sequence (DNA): TGTGCCAGCAAGCAGGGGGACTATGGCTACACCTTC.

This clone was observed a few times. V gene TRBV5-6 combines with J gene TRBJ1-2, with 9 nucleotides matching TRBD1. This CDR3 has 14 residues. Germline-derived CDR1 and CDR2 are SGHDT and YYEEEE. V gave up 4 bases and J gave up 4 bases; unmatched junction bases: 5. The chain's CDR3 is CASSRDRGAYGYTF. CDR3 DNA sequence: TGTGCCAGCAGCCGTGACAGGGGGGCCTATGGCTACACCTTC.

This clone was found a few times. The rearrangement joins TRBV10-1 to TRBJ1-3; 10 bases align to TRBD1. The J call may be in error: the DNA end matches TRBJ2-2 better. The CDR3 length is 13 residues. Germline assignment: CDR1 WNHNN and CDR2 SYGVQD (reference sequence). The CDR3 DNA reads TGCGCCAGCCAGACAGGGGGCGGCGGGGAGCTGTTTTTT. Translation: CASQTGGGGELFF.

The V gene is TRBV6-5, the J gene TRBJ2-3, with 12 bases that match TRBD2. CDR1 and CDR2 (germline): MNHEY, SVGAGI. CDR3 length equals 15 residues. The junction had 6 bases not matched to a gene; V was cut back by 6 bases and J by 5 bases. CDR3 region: CASSRLAGVGDTQYF. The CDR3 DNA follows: TGTGCCAGCAGCCGACTAGCGGGAGTCGGAGATACGCAGTATTTT.

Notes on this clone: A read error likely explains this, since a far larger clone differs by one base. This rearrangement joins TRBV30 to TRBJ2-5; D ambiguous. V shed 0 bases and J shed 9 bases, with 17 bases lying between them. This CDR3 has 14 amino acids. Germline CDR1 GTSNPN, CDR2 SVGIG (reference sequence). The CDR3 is CAWSVLGYGGAQYF. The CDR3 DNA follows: TGTGCCTGGAGTGTACTCGGCTACGGTGGGGCCCAGTACTTC.